This TCR beta chain was captured by sequencing in a study of blood T cells in healthy people across ages. The CDR3 has 14 residues. Primed by a sample-barcoded 5' primer and a J-beta primer mix, a second PCR proceeded for about 7 to 11 cycles. Each TCR beta cDNA got a 12-nucleotide random molecular identifier. Each CDR3 protein gets one entry after TCRdb re-called the 5' RACE reads with MiXCR. The sample shows around 1.5 million distinct CDR3 sequences, 42% of them seen only once. Researchers collected about 9.7 milliliters of peripheral blood from every single donor. No fewer than 6 million PBMCs went into each sample. This clonotype came up a few times.

The sequence derives from a woman aged 18-29 years in good health. The material sequenced was blood. The J gene is TRBJ2-7, the V gene TRBV1. TRBV1 is a pseudogene locus. The CDR3 here is CTGEFRQGAYEQYF. The CDR3 coding sequence is TGCACCGGAGAATTTAGACAGGGCGCCTACGAGCAGTACTTC.